This record concerns one TCR beta chain sequence. The antigen remains unidentified. The CDR3 sequence is 13 residues long. V was shortened by 0 bases and J by 4 bases, with 7 bases between the two germline ends. Germline lookup yields CDR1 SGDLS and CDR2 YYNGEE. The sample is drawn from a study of T cells in localized non-small cell lung cancer. Measured with immunoSEQ multiplex PCR; TCRdb has only the in-frame clones, and not every one. The repertoire holds about 1,100 clones, approximately 19% seen once, with less than 15% in the top ten. The sampled adjacent lung lay at least 2 cm from the tumor margin and showed no atypia. Regarding the study as a whole: Sequence data derive from only one tumor region, so heterogeneity remains possible. There was higher T cell clonality in uninvolved adjacent lung than in tumor, and it was highest there. Within adjacent lung there appeared a median around 57 of the top 100 tumor clones.

The clonotype originates from a man aged 40-75 years with stage II lung adenocarcinoma. The source material was normal lung tissue next to the tumor, sampled before any cancer treatment. This chain uses TRBV9 with TRBJ1-2; unclear D gene. For the CDR3, the DNA is TGTGCCAGCAGCGTAGTAATGGGCTATGGCTACACCTTC. It yields the protein CASSVVMGYGYTF.